This T cell receptor beta chain comes out of a study of siplizumab effects on memory and regulatory T cells. The method was immunoSEQ multiplex PCR; TCRdb's version includes in-frame clones alone and lacks a portion of them. The table has approximately 120,000 clones, around 90% seen once; the top ten hold around 0.73%. Trimming took 0 bases from V and 5 from J; bases not matched to a gene: 5. Germline CDR1 reads SGHNT; CDR2 reads YYREEE (reference sequence). This CDR3 is built from 14 residues. The V and J genes are TRBV5-4 and TRBJ2-7; 7 nucleotides agree with TRBD1. Specimen: Tregs sorted from blood. This receptor was obtained from a human donor in good health. CDR3 amino acids: CASSLAGQAHEQYF. The CDR3, as DNA: TGTGCCAGCAGCTTGGCCGGACAGGCCCACGAGCAGTACTTC. The full variable domain, rest sourced from reference TRBV5-4 and TRBJ2-7, is ETGVTQSPTHLIKTRGQQVTLRCSSQSGHNTVSWYQQALGQGPQFIFQYYREEENGRGNFPPRFSGLQFPNYSSELNVNALELDDSALYLCASSLAGQAHEQYFGPGTRLTVT.